A single sample gave rise to the 15 T cell receptor beta chains below, sequenced in a study of OX40 agonist ivuxolimab in advanced cancers. Profiling relied on immunoSEQ multiplex PCR, and the TCRdb table lists in-frame clones only, not all of them. The profile shows more than 85,000 clones, around nine tenths of them singletons. This sample comprised CD4+ or CD8+ T cells sorted from blood, obtained in a trial of the OX40 agonist ivuxolimab. These receptors originate from an adult with an advanced solid tumor such as melanoma, head and neck, liver or kidney cancer.

This clone was detected only a few times. The chain couples TRBV7-3 to TRBJ1-1; D remains unclear. CDR1 SGHTA and CDR2 FQGTGA come from the germline V gene. The length of the CDR3 is 13 residues. V lost 2 bases, J lost 3 bases, and 7 bases lay in between. The CDR3 here is CASSLRPDTEAFF. In DNA form, the CDR3 reads TGTGCCAGCAGCTTACGGCCGGACACTGAAGCTTTCTTT.

The chain recombines TRBV6-1 with TRBJ2-1; 7 bases are shared with TRBD1. The V segment lost 6 bases and the J segment 8 bases; nucleotides outside the gene matches: 13. CDR1 is MNHNS and CDR2 is SASEGT in the germline V gene. The CDR3 sequence is 15 residues long. The CDR3 DNA reads TGTGCCAGCAGCAAGGGAGAGCTGACAGGGTATGAGCAGTTCTTC. Protein: CASSKGELTGYEQFF.

V usage is TRBV18 and J usage is TRBJ1-2; no clear D. Germline-derived CDR1 and CDR2 are KGHSH and LQKENI. V was clipped by 6 bases and J by 0 bases, with 11 bases between them. The CDR3 has 14 amino acids. CDR3 loop: CASSPWATNYGYTF. Written as DNA, the CDR3 is TGTGCCAGCTCCCCATGGGCGACTAACTATGGCTACACCTTC.

The J gene is TRBJ2-3, the V gene TRBV15; TRBD2 matches 8 bases. Germline V gene sequence: CDR1 LNHNV, CDR2 YYDKDF (reference sequence). CDR3 length: 20 residues. J was trimmed by 4 bases and V by 0 bases; bases with no gene match: 18. The CDR3 DNA follows: TGTGCCACCAGCAGAGATGTTACCTATAGATCGGGGGGGGACCCAGATACGCAGTATTTT. This sequence encodes CATSRDVTYRSGGDPDTQYF.

The chain joins TRBV9 to TRBJ1-6; D unclear. Germline V CDR1 and CDR2: SGDLS, YYNGEE. Between the trimmed V and J ends, which lost 0 bases and 7 bases, there was a span of 11 bases. The CDR3 has 15 amino acids. The CDR3 protein is CASSVEVGTNSPLHF. The CDR3 nucleotides are TGTGCCAGCAGCGTAGAAGTTGGCACCAATTCACCCCTCCACTTT. The full variable domain, its missing parts supplied by reference TRBV9 and TRBJ1-6, is DSGVTQTPKHLITATGQRVTLRCSPRSGDLSVYWYQQSLDQGLQFLIQYYNGEERAKGNILERFSAQQFPDLHSELNLSSLELGDSALYFCASSVEVGTNSPLHFGNGTRLTVT.

This chain connects TRBV5-1 to TRBJ2-5; tentatively, D is TRBD2 (7 bases). Germline V gene lookup returns CDR1 SGHRS and CDR2 YFSETQ. The CDR3 length is 17 residues. Between the trimmed V and J ends, which lost 0 bases and 1 base, there was a span of 16 bases. The CDR3 DNA is TGCGCCAGCAGCTTGGGGCGGGGGCCCACCCCCCAAGAGACCCAGTACTTC. It encodes CASSLGRGPTPQETQYF.

V and J are TRBV19 and TRBJ1-2; TRBD1 aligns across 7 bases. Germline V gene sequence: CDR1 LNHDA, CDR2 SQIVND (reference sequence). V shed 7 bases, J shed 0 bases, and the junction held 8 bases outside the gene matches. The CDR3 spans 15 residues. CDR3 bases: TGTGCCAGTAATCTAGTGACAGGGACTAACTATGGCTACACCTTC. It codes for CASNLVTGTNYGYTF.

The rearrangement joins TRBV28 to TRBJ1-2; tentatively, D is TRBD1 (6 bases). Germline CDR1 and CDR2: MDHEN and SYDVKM. CDR3 length: 13 amino acids. V was clipped by 4 bases and J by 4 bases, with 10 bases between them. The CDR3 here is CASSSVGGYGYTF. The CDR3 bases are TGTGCCAGCAGTTCCGTAGGGGGCTATGGCTACACCTTC.

This clone was seen a single time. The chain links TRBV7-2 to TRBJ1-1; D possibly corresponds to TRBD1 (5 bases). The CDR3 loop spans 17 amino acids. V lost 5 bases and J 7 bases, leaving 26 bases between the germline ends. The germline gives CDR1 SGHTA, CDR2 FQGNSA. CDR3 DNA sequence: TGTGCCAGCAGCCCCGCCGGGGGAACGAAAATCTATAGTGAAGCTTTCTTT. Translation: CASSPAGGTKIYSEAFF.

The rearrangement uses TRBV27 and TRBJ2-7; TRBD2 matches at 8 bases. CDR1 is MNHEY, CDR2 SMNVEV, per germline (reference sequence). This CDR3 has 16 residues. V lost 6 bases to trimming and J lost 0 bases; unmatched junction nucleotides: 10. The CDR3 loop is CASSFSGVGVSYEQYF. CDR3 nucleotide sequence: TGTGCCAGCAGCTTTAGCGGGGTAGGCGTCTCCTACGAGCAGTACTTC.

The CDR3 DNA is TGTGCCAGCAGCTTGATGACAGGGCAGAACACTGAAGCTTTCTTT. Translating it yields CASSLMTGQNTEAFF. V and J are TRBV7-8 and TRBJ1-1; 7 positions agree with TRBD1. Germline V gives CDR1 SGHVS, CDR2 FQNEAQ. Trimming at V came to 3 bases and at J to 1 base, leaving 5 bases not matched to a gene. The CDR3 totals 15 residues.

This clone turned up a few times. The rearrangement links TRBV29-1 to TRBJ1-2; D is perhaps TRBD1 (5 bases). The germline V and J ends were trimmed by 7 bases and 3 bases, with 9 bases remaining between them. CDR3 size: 11 residues. The germline gives CDR1 SQVTM, CDR2 ANQGSEA. The CDR3 spells CSARGDYGYTF. The CDR3 DNA sequence: TGCAGCGCCCGGGGGGACTATGGCTACACCTTC. The full variable domain, its missing parts supplied by reference TRBV29-1 and TRBJ1-2, is SAVISQKPSRDICQRGTSLTIQCQVDSQVTMMFWYRQQPGQSLTLIATANQGSEATYESGFVIDKFPISRPNLTFSTLTVSNMSPEDSSIYLCSARGDYGYTFGSGTRLTVV.

The V call is TRBV6-1, the J call TRBJ2-7, with D perhaps TRBD1 (5 bases). This CDR3 has 13 amino acids. Between the trimmed V and J ends, which lost 10 bases and 6 bases, there was a span of 19 bases. Germline values: CDR1 MNHNS, CDR2 SASEGT. The CDR3, as DNA: TGTGCCATCGGCAGGGAAGCGTTTAGCGAGCAGTACTTC. Translated: CAIGREAFSEQYF.

The chain combines TRBV10-2 with TRBJ2-3; TRBD2 matches at 7 bases. Germline CDR1 reads WSHSY; CDR2 reads SAAADI. This CDR3 has 15 residues. V shed 10 bases and J 4 bases; nucleotides not matched to a gene: 14. CDR3 amino acids: CATSGRGRGADTQYF. CDR3 bases: TGCGCCACCTCAGGGCGGGGCCGGGGGGCAGATACGCAGTATTTT.

This chain connects TRBV11-2 to TRBJ2-5, with 12 bases matching TRBD2. V was pared by 2 bases and J by 2 bases, with 9 bases of the junction left unmatched. Germline loops: CDR1 SGHAT, CDR2 FQNNGV. The CDR3 has 18 residues. The CDR3 is CASSLSASGGAGQETQYF. The CDR3 DNA reads as TGTGCCAGCAGCTTATCGGCTAGCGGGGGGGCCGGGCAAGAGACCCAGTACTTC.